This TCR beta chain was sequenced for a study of identical twins (dated by TCRdb to 2016 to 2018). A note on the overall study: To test whether fetal clonotypes persist, the study used deep sequencing on TCR alpha and beta repertoires from monozygotic twins, unrelated adults of various ages, and cord blood. To rule out contamination, replicate twin experiments were performed at different times with different library preparation protocols.

With respect to this clonotype: Its antigen target is currently unknown. No quality values exist for individual bases; no much larger clone is one base distant.

From V the trimming removes 2 bases and from J it removes 4 bases, while the gene matches leave 4 bases of the junction unaccounted for. The CDR3 runs 14 residues from the cysteine to the phenylalanine. Only the CDR3 part of the read is kept: 42 bases, read in frame from the first base. The germline V gene encodes CDR1 LGHDT and CDR2 YNNKEL (reference sequence). Library method: 5' RACE. The listed sequencing device is Illumina HiSeq 2000. A universal primer binding site was added through template switching, and the final cDNA carried a unique molecular identifier so that TCR cDNA molecules could be counted accurately. First-strand cDNA for TCR alpha and beta chains was synthesized from specific primers in the conserved constant-segment region. To control for contamination, every cDNA library carried two barcodes: a SMART-Mk sample barcode plus Illumina barcodes. TruSeq adapter sequences and Illumina sample barcodes were added in two successive PCR steps. Sequencing of the TCR alpha and beta cDNA libraries was done on the Illumina HiSeq platform using custom primers. The original methods were these. MiGEC processed the raw reads to extract unique molecular identifiers, while MiXCR was used to determine the CDR3 positions. For each individual, recombination models were inferred using an EM algorithm with the repgenHMM and IGoR tools. The tcR package in R was used for shared clonotype analysis, with sharing normalized by the product of cloneset sizes. To study raw recombination without the effects of thymic and clonal selection, out-of-frame nonproductive sequences were analyzed. TCRdb trimmed public reads at Q25 via fastp, called clones via MiXCR and kept in-frame beta chains. Each entry is one CDR3 protein sequence, shown with its most common DNA and genes. These V and J calls rely on TCRdb rather than the paper's analysis. The sample table contains 270,000 or so distinct CDR3 sequences; only one count was recorded for around 8.8% of them. Roughly 3.1% of the sample lies in the top ten.

All donors were healthy Caucasians. The twin cohort consisted of three pairs of female monozygotic twins, all aged roughly 18 to 29 years. CD4+ and CD8+ T cell populations were isolated with positive isolation kits from Invitrogen. Overall results and qualifications from the work: Compared with coincidental sharing between unrelated individuals, an excess of low generation-probability sequences was observed among out-of-frame TCR alpha sequences shared between twins. Abundant cord blood beta clonotypes had fewer insertions, young adult naive repertoires showed a similar but weaker trend, and memory repertoires showed no such trend. Invariant T cells such as MAIT and iNKT could partly confound zero-insertion analyses, though diverse VJ usage argued against this for most clonotypes. The excess sharing between twins in beta out-of-frame sequences was weaker because fewer shared sequences reduced the signal-to-noise ratio. Because the same donors could not be followed over many years, the conclusions relied on cross-sectional statistical analysis. In monozygotic twins, recombination models systematically underestimated out-of-frame TCR alpha sharing, but the models matched the sharing seen between unrelated individuals.

The sample also formed part of further work on yellow fever vaccine responses in identical twins. Reported in the second study: According to the authors, the vaccine-induced T cell response in identical twins seemed to be partly convergent and partly specific to each individual. The study precisely tracked vaccine-responding T cell clones in identical twins.

This chain is built from TRBV3-1 and TRBJ2-7; 8 central bases correspond to TRBD1. Sequenced sample: CD8+ T cells sorted from blood. The receptor's source is a woman aged 18-29 years in good health. The CDR3 region has the sequence CASSQRGQGYEQYF. The nucleotide sequence is TGTGCCAGCAGCCAACGAGGACAGGGTTACGAGCAGTACTTC.